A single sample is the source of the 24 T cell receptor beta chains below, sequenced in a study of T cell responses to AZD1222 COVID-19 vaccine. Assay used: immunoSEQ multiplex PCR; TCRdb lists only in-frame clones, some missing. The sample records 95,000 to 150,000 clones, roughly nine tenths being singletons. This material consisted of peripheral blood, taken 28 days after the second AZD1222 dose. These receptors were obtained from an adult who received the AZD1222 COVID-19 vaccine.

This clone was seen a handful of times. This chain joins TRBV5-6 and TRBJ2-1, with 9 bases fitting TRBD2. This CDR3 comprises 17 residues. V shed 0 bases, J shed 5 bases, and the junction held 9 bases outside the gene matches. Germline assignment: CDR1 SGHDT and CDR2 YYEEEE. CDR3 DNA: TGTGCCAGCAGCTTGGGAGCGAGACTAGCGGTTAACAATGAGCAGTTCTTC. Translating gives CASSLGARLAVNNEQFF.

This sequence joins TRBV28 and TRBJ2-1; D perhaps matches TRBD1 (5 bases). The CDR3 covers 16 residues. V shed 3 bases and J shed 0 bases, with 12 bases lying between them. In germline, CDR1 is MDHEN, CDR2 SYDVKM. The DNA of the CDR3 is TGTGCCAGCAGTTTCCCAAGGGGAAGCTCCTACAATGAGCAGTTCTTC. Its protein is CASSFPRGSSYNEQFF.

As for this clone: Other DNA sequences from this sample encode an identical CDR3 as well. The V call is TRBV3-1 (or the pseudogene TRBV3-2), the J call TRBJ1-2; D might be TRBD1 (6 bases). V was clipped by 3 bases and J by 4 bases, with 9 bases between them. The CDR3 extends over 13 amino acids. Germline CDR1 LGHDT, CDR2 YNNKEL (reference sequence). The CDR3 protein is CASSQTGGYGYTF. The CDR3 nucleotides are TGTGCCAGCAGCCAGACAGGAGGCTATGGCTACACCTTC.

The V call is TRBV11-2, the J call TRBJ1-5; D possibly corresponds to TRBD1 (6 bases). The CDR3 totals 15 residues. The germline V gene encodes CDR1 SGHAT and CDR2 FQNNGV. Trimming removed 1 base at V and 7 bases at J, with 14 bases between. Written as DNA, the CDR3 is TGTGCCAGCAGCTTAGGAGGGCAGGGGAGGCAGCCCCAGCATTTT. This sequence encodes CASSLGGQGRQPQHF.

This chain's CDR3 is CASSLSGVRRNRDTEAFF. CDR3 coding DNA: TGTGCCAGCAGTTTATCGGGCGTCCGGAGGAATCGGGACACTGAAGCTTTCTTT. This sequence joins TRBV27 and TRBJ1-1, with no clear D. Germline CDR1 and CDR2: MNHEY and SMNVEV (reference sequence). The CDR3 totals 18 residues. V was pared by 0 bases and J by 3 bases, with 20 bases between.

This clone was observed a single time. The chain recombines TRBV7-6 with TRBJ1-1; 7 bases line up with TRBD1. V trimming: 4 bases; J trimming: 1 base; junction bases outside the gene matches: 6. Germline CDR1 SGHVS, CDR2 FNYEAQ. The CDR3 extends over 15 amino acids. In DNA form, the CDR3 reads TGTGCCAGCAGCTCACATGCAGGGGGGAACACTGAAGCTTTCTTT. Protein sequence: CASSSHAGGNTEAFF.

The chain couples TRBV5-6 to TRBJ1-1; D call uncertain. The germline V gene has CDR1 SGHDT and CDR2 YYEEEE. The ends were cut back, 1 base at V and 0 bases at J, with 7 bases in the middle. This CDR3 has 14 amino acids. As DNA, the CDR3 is TGTGCCAGCAGCTTGTCCGGAATGAACACTGAAGCTTTCTTT. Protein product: CASSLSGMNTEAFF.

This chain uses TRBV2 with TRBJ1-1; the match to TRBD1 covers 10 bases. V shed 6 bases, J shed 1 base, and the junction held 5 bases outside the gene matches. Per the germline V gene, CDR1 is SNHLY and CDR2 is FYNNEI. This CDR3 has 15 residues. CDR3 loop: CASRVRDRGNTEAFF. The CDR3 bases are TGTGCCAGCAGGGTCCGGGACAGGGGGAACACTGAAGCTTTCTTT.

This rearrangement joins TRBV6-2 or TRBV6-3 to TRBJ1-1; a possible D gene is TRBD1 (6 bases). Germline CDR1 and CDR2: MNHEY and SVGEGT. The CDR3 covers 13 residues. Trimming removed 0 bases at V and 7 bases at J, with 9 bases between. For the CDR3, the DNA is TGTGCCAGCAGTTACTCGGGACACCTTGAAGCTTTCTTT. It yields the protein CASSYSGHLEAFF.

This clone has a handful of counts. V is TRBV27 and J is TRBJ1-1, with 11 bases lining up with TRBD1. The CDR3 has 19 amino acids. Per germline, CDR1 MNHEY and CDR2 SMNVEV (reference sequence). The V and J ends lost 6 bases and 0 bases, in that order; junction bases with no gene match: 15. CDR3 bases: TGTGCCAGCAGCCCGATGGGGTGGACAGGGGGCTCAATGAACACTGAAGCTTTCTTT. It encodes CASSPMGWTGGSMNTEAFF.

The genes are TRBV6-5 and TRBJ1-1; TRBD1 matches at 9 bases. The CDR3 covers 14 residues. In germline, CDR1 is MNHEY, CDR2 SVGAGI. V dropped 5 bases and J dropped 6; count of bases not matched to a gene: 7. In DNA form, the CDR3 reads TGTGCCAGCAGTCCCGGGACAGGGTCTTCTGAAGCTTTCTTT. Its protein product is CASSPGTGSSEAFF.

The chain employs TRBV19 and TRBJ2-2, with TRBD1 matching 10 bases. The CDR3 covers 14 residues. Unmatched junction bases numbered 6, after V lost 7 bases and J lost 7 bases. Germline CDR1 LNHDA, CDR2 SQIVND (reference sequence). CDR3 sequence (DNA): TGTGCCAGTATTGGGACAGGGGAGGGCGGGGAGCTGTTTTTT. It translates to CASIGTGEGGELFF.

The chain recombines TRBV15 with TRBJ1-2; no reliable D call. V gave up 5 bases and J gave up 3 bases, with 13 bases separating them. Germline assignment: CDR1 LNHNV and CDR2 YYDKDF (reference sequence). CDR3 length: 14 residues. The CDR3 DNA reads TGTGCCACCAGCGCGGAAGCGTGGGACTATGGCTACACCTTC. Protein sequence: CATSAEAWDYGYTF.

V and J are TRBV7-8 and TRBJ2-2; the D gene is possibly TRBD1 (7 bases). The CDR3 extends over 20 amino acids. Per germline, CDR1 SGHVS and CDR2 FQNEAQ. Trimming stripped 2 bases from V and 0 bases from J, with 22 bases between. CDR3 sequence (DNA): TGTGCCAGCAGCTTAAGGGGGCAGTTCGGAGGGGTGACGAACACCGGGGAGCTGTTTTTT. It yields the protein CASSLRGQFGGVTNTGELFF.

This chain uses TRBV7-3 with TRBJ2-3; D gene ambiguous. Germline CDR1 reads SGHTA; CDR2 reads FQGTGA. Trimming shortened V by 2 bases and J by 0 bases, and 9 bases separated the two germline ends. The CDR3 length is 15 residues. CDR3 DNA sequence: TGTGCCAGCAGCTTACGACCGACGAGCACAGATACGCAGTATTTT. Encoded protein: CASSLRPTSTDTQYF.

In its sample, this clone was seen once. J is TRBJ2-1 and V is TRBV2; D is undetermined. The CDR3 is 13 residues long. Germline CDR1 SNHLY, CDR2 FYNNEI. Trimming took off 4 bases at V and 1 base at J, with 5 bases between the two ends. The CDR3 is CASSGSSYNEQFF. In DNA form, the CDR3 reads TGTGCCAGCAGTGGCAGTTCCTACAATGAGCAGTTCTTC.

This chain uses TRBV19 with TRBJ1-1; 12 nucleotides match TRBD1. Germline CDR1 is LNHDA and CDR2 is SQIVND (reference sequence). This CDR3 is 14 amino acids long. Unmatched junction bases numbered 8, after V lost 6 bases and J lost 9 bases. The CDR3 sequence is CASSTGTGGSKAFF. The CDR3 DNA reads TGTGCCAGTAGCACCGGGACAGGGGGCTCCAAAGCTTTCTTT.

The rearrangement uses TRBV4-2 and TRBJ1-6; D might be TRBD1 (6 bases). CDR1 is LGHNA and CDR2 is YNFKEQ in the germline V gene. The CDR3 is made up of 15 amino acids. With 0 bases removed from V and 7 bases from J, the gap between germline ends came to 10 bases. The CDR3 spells CASSQDWTENSPLHF. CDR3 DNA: TGTGCCAGCAGCCAAGATTGGACAGAGAATTCACCCCTCCACTTT.

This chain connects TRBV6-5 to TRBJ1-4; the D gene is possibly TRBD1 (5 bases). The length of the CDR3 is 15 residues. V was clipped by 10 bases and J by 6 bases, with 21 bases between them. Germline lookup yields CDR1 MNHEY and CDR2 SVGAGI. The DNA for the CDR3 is TGTGCCACCTCTGCCTCCGGGACTGGGGATGAAAAACTGTTTTTT. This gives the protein CATSASGTGDEKLFF.

The DNA for the CDR3 is TGCGCCAGCAGCTCCGGCCTTAACAGCCACGAGCAGTACTTC. As protein: CASSSGLNSHEQYF. The V call is TRBV5-1, the J call TRBJ2-7; D not resolved. Germline CDR1 is SGHRS and CDR2 is YFSETQ. The CDR3 length is 14 residues. The V end was cut by 3 bases, the J end by 5 bases, with 15 bases between.

The chain's CDR3 is CASSLSGGQGYTF. The CDR3 DNA is TGTGCCAGCAGCTTAAGCGGGGGGCAAGGCTACACCTTC. The chain combines TRBV7-3 with TRBJ1-2; a possible D gene is TRBD1 (6 bases). Germline V gene data show CDR1 as SGHTA and CDR2 as FQGTGA. This CDR3 is built from 13 residues. V dropped 1 base and J dropped 8 bases, with 11 bases sitting between them.

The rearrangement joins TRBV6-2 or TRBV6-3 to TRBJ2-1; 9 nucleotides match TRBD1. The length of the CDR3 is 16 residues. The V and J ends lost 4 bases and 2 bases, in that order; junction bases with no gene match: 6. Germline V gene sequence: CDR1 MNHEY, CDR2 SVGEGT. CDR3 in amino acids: CASSSLTGGPYNEQFF. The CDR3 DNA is TGTGCCAGCAGTTCCCTTACAGGGGGCCCCTACAATGAGCAGTTCTTC.

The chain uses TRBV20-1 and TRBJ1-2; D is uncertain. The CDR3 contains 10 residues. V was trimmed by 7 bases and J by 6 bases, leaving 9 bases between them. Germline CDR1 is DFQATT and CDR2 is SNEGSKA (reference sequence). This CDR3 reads CSDANDGYTF. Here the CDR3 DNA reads TGCAGTGACGCTAATGATGGCTACACCTTC.

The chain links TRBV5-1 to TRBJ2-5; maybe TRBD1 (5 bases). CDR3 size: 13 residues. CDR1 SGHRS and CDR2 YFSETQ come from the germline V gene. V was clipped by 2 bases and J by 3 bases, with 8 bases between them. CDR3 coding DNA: TGCGCCAGCAGCTTTCAACAGGAAGAGACCCAGTACTTC. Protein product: CASSFQQEETQYF. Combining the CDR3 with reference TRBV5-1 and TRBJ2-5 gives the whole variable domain KAGVTQTPRYLIKTRGQQVTLSCSPISGHRSVSWYQQTPGQGLQFLFEYFSETQRNKGNFPGRFSGRQFSNSRSEMNVSTLELGDSALYLCASSFQQEETQYFGPGTRLLVL.